Shown below are 5 T cell receptor beta chains from a single sample sequenced in a study of blood T cells in healthy people across ages. Next came a second PCR, run for about 7 to 12 cycles, which used a sample-barcoded 5' primer along with a J-beta primer mix. TCRdb re-derived calls from the 5' RACE reads in MiXCR, one entry per CDR3 protein. The top ten hold less than 25% of the sample, which has just under 750,000 distinct CDR3 sequences, 20% to 25% seen once. Material for sequencing was blood. Receptors were obtained from a man in his 70s in good health.

Details on this clonotype: At one end the junction does not follow the germline gene, possibly because of a read error. The rearrangement joins TRBV6-1 to TRBJ1-5; TRBD1 might be the D (5 bases). Germline V lookup: CDR1 MNHNS, CDR2 SASEGT. CDR3 length: 15 amino acids. The CDR3 bases are TGCGCCAGCAGGGCCCCCGGGATTAGCAATCAGCCCCAGCATTTT. Its translation: CASRAPGISNQPQHF.

This clonotype was counted between two and nine times. J is TRBJ2-5 and V is TRBV12-3 or TRBV12-4; D remains unclear. V was cut by 6 bases and J by 1 base, with 12 bases left in between. The CDR3 is 14 residues long. CDR3 residues: CASRGWLTQETQYF. Here the CDR3 DNA reads TGTGCCAGCAGAGGATGGCTGACCCAAGAGACCCAGTACTTC.

This chain links TRBV12-3 or TRBV12-4 with TRBJ2-7; D ambiguous. The CDR3 runs to 15 residues. The ends were cut back, 4 bases at V and 1 base at J, with 14 bases in the middle. This CDR3 is CASSWVFGDSYEQYF. The CDR3 coding sequence is TGTGCCAGCAGTTGGGTGTTTGGGGATTCCTACGAGCAGTACTTC.

The table lists this clonotype with many counts. This sequence joins TRBV7-9 and TRBJ2-7; D is perhaps TRBD2 (5 bases). Looked up from germline, CDR1 is SEHNR and CDR2 is FQNEAQ (reference sequence). Trimming pared 5 bases from V and 1 base from J, leaving 15 bases between. CDR3 length: 15 amino acids. The CDR3 loop is CASSPLGERSYEQYV. The CDR3 region has the DNA TGTGCCAGCAGCCCCCTCGGGGAGAGATCCTACGAGCAGTACGTC.

This clonotype was observed a handful of times. The chain recombines TRBV6-1 with TRBJ2-3, with D perhaps TRBD2 (6 bases). Trimming shortened V by 2 bases and J by 0 bases, and 15 bases separated the two germline ends. Germline CDR1 is MNHNS and CDR2 is SASEGT. This CDR3 comprises 17 residues. The chain's CDR3 is CASSEKVSLASTDTQYF. The CDR3 DNA is TGTGCCAGCAGTGAAAAGGTATCCCTAGCGAGCACAGATACGCAGTATTTT.